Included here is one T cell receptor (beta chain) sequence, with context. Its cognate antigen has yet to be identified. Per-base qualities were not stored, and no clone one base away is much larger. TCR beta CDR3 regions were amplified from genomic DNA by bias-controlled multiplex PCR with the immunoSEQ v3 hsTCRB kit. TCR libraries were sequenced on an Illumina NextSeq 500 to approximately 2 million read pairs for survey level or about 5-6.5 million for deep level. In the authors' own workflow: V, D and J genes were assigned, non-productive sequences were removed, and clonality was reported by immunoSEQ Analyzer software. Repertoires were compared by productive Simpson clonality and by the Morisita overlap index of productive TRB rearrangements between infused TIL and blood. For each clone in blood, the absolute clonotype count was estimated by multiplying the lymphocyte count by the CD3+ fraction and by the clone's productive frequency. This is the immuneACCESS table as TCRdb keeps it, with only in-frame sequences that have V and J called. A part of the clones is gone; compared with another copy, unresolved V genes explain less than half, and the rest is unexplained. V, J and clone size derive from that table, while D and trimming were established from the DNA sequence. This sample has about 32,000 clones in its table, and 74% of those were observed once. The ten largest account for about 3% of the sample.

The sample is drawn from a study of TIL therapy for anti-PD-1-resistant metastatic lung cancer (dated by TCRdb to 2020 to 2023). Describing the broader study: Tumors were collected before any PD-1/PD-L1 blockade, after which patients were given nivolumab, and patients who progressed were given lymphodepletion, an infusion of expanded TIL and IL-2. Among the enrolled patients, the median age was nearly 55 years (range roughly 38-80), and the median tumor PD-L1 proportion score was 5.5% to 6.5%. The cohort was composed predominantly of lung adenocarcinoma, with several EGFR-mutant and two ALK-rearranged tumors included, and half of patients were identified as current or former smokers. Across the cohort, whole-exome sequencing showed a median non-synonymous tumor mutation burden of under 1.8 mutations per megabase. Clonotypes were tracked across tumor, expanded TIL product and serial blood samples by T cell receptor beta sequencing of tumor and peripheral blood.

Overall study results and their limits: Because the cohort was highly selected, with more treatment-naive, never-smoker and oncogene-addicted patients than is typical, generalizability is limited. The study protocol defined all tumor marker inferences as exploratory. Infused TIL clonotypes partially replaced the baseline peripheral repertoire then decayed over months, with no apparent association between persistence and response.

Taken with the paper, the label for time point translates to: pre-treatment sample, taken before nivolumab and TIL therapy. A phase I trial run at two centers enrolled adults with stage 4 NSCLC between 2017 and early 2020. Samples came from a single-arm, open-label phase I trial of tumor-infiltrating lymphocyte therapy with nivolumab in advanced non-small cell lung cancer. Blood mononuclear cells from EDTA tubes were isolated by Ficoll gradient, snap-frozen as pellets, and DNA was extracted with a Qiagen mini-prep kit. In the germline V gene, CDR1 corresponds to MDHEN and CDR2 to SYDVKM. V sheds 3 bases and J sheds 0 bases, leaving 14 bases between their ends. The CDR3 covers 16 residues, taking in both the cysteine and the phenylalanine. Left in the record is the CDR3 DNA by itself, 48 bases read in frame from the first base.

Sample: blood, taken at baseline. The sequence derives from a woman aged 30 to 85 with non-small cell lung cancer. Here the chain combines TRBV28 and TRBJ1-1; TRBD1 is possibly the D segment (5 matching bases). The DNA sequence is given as TGTGCCAGCAGTTTGGGGGGAGTTCTAATGAACACTGAAGCTTTCTTT. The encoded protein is CASSLGGVLMNTEAFF.